The rows below give T cell receptor beta chains drawn from one sample of a study of human T cells and chemical hapten exposure. TCRdb processed the RACE reads anew with MiXCR; each CDR3 protein has one entry. Of roughly 180,000 distinct CDR3 sequences detected, roughly 15% appear once; the ten largest clones hold 1.5% to 2%. This sample comprised whole blood, obtained in connection with sensitization to the hapten diphenylcyclopropenone (DPC). These TCRs come from a woman aged 25 to 39 with alopecia areata. Some clones in this sample may be carry-over from other donors' samples. Each CDR3 is given with its conserved first and last residue. The order of the fields is D gene, clone size, V gene, J gene, CDR3 protein, CDR3 DNA. D genes are given only for firm matches. Expanded clones are given a class, and other clones once, few, many or no size at all.

TRBD1	few	TRBV28	TRBJ2-5	CASSSRDSLVQETQYF	TGTGCCAGCAGTTCCCGGGACAGCCTGGTTCAAGAGACCCAGTACTTC
.	.	TRBV28	TRBJ1-5	CASSLFGGQPQHF	TGTGCCAGCAGTTTATTCGGCGGGCAGCCCCAGCATTTT
.	many	TRBV2	TRBJ1-2	CASTGGTIEGYTF	TGTGCCAGCACCGGAGGGACGATAGAAGGCTACACCTTC
.	few	TRBV5-6	TRBJ2-7	CASSFRTRAYEQYF	TGTGCCAGCAGCTTCCGGACACGGGCCTACGAGCAGTACTTC
.	.	TRBV6-1	TRBJ2-2	CASSERYRPETGELFF	TGTGCCAGCAGTGAACGCTACAGGCCGGAGACCGGGGAGCTGTTTTTT
.	.	TRBV3-1	TRBJ2-1	CASSQDGSHEQFF	TGTGCCAGCAGCCAAGACGGGTCCCATGAGCAGTTCTTC
TRBD2	few	TRBV7-3	TRBJ2-5	CASSSGLAGGETQYF	TGTGCCAGCAGCTCGGGACTAGCGGGCGGGGAGACCCAGTACTTC
TRBD2	.	TRBV7-2	TRBJ2-7	CASSPWGGGAREQYF	TGTGCCAGCAGCCCCTGGGGCGGGGGAGCGCGGGAGCAGTACTTC
.	.	TRBV12-3/TRBV12-4	TRBJ2-3	CASSHPGGPGTDTQYF	TGTGCCAGCAGTCACCCCGGGGGGCCGGGGACAGATACGCAGTATTTT
TRBD1	many	TRBV9	TRBJ2-4	CASSPQTGTVNIQYF	TGTGCCAGCAGCCCGCAGACAGGGACCGTAAACATTCAGTACTTC
TRBD1	few	TRBV6-6	TRBJ1-2	CASSYGDRVGVGYTF	TGTGCCAGCAGTTACGGGGACAGGGTCGGGGTTGGCTACACCTTC
.	.	TRBV30	TRBJ1-5	CAWSVDINQPQHF	TGTGCCTGGAGTGTAGACATCAATCAGCCCCAGCATTTT
.	few	TRBV28	TRBJ2-7	CASSLGGGRIYEQYF	TGTGCCAGCAGTTTGGGAGGTGGTCGGATTTACGAGCAGTACTTC
.	.	TRBV28	TRBJ1-6	CASSLQDSPLHF	TGTGCCAGCAGTCTACAGGATTCACCCCTCCACTTT
TRBD1	many	TRBV7-9	TRBJ2-3	CASSLGDRGLTDTQYF	TGTGCCAGCAGCTTAGGGGACAGGGGCCTCACAGATACGCAGTATTTT
.	.	TRBV3-1	TRBJ1-6	CASSPTRDGYNSPLHF	TGTGCCAGCAGCCCAACCCGGGACGGGTATAATTCACCCCTCCACTTT
TRBD1	.	TRBV12-3/TRBV12-4	TRBJ2-2	CASSRPTGGLSGELFF	TGTGCCAGCAGTCGCCCGACAGGGGGGTTGTCCGGGGAGCTGTTTTTT
.	.	TRBV5-1	TRBJ2-2	CASSGTAGKDTGELFF	TGCGCCAGCAGCGGGACAGCGGGAAAGGACACCGGGGAGCTGTTTTTT
TRBD2	few	TRBV6-1	TRBJ2-3	CASSLGLAGGSSTDTQYF	TGTGCCAGCAGCCTCGGACTAGCGGGGGGTTCGAGCACAGATACGCAGTATTTT
.	.	TRBV6-5	TRBJ1-5	CASSYDHNQPQHF	TGTGCCAGCAGTTACGATCACAATCAGCCCCAGCATTTT
.	.	TRBV6-2/TRBV6-3	TRBJ1-2	CASSYGQVFF	TGTGCCAGCAGTTATGGGCAGGTCTTCTTC
.	.	TRBV20-1	TRBJ1-1	CSADSSLNTEAFF	TGCAGTGCTGACTCTTCCCTGAACACTGAAGCTTTCTTT
.	.	TRBV19	TRBJ1-1	CASSAHLLQGYGSEAFF	TGTGCCAGTAGTGCACATCTTCTCCAGGGATATGGGAGTGAAGCTTTCTTT
TRBD2	.	TRBV9	TRBJ2-7	CASSPGGVNEQYF	TGTGCCAGCAGCCCGGGAGGAGTTAACGAGCAGTACTTC
.	few	TRBV6-5	TRBJ1-2	CASSYFQGGGYTF	TGTGCCAGCAGTTACTTCCAGGGCGGGGGCTACACCTTC
.	many	TRBV29-1	TRBJ1-2	CSVGDTTNYGYTF	TGCAGCGTTGGGGACACCACTAACTATGGCTACACCTTC
.	few	TRBV18	TRBJ1-3	CASSPPSDPGNTIYF	TGTGCCAGCTCACCACCATCTGACCCCGGGAACACCATATATTTT
TRBD2	.	TRBV12-3/TRBV12-4	TRBJ2-7	CASRLTSGYEQYF	TGTGCCAGCAGATTGACTAGCGGCTACGAGCAGTACTTC
.	few	TRBV7-6	TRBJ2-7	CASSSVIRASSYEQYF	TGTGCCAGCAGCTCCGTCATTCGGGCGAGCTCCTACGAGCAGTACTTC
TRBD1	many	TRBV5-6	TRBJ2-7	CASSPSRDRVLLSSEQYF	TGTGCCAGCAGCCCGAGCCGGGACAGGGTTCTTCTATCCTCCGAGCAGTACTTC
.	.	TRBV5-1	TRBJ2-1	CASSSTMVSSYNEQFF	TGCGCCAGCAGCTCTACAATGGTGAGCTCCTACAATGAGCAGTTCTTC
.	few	TRBV28	TRBJ1-1	CASSSPTEAFF	TGTGCCAGCAGTTCCCCGACTGAAGCTTTCTTT
.	many	TRBV6-2/TRBV6-3	TRBJ1-1	CASSYSVGETTEAFF	TGTGCCAGCAGTTACTCGGTAGGCGAAACAACTGAAGCTTTCTTT
.	few	TRBV9	TRBJ2-1	CASSASGAANNEQFF	TGTGCCAGCAGCGCGAGCGGTGCAGCAAACAATGAGCAGTTCTTC
.	.	TRBV7-6	TRBJ2-7	CASSSGPGLSYEQYF	TGTGCCAGCAGCTCGGGCCCGGGACTTTCCTACGAGCAGTACTTC
.	.	TRBV28	TRBJ2-7	CASSLTTASSYEQYF	TGTGCCAGCAGTTTAACGACAGCCAGCTCCTACGAGCAGTACTTC
TRBD2	.	TRBV11-3	TRBJ2-1	CASSLGLAGSEQFF	TGTGCCAGCAGCTTAGGACTAGCGGGCAGTGAGCAGTTCTTC
TRBD1	.	TRBV28	TRBJ2-7	CASRDRVTEQYF	TGTGCCAGCCGGGACAGGGTTACCGAGCAGTACTTC
.	.	TRBV28	TRBJ1-3	CATGVASTIYF	TGTGCCACCGGGGTGGCATCCACCATATATTTT
.	.	TRBV3-1	TRBJ1-3	CASSQRPGNTIYF	TGTGCCAGCAGCCAGAGGCCCGGAAACACCATATATTTT
.	.	TRBV7-9	TRBJ1-1	CASSQSTEAFF	TGTGCCAGCAGCCAGAGCACTGAAGCTTTCTTT
TRBD1	few	TRBV28	TRBJ1-2	CASQGGVYGYTF	TGTGCCAGCCAAGGGGGCGTCTATGGCTACACCTTC
.	once	TRBV28	TRBJ2-7	CASSLSGTPYFEQYF	TGTGCCAGCAGTTTATCCGGGACACCTTATTTCGAGCAGTACTTC
.	few	TRBV7-2	TRBJ1-2	CASSLVGGQTNNYGYTF	TGTGCCAGCAGCTTAGTCGGCGGACAGACCAATAACTATGGCTACACCTTC
.	few	TRBV28	TRBJ2-3	CASSLNLGAQYF	TGTGCCAGCAGTTTAAATCTGGGGGCGCAGTATTTT
.	.	TRBV6-2/TRBV6-3	TRBJ1-5	CASRAGHGNQPQHF	TGTGCCAGCAGGGCGGGCCATGGTAATCAGCCCCAGCATTTT
.	few	TRBV29-1	TRBJ1-2	CSVDGGTNYGYTF	TGCAGCGTTGATGGGGGTACTAACTATGGCTACACCTTC
.	many	TRBV30	TRBJ2-3	CAGSSGGDTQYF	TGTGCCGGGAGCTCGGGCGGTGATACGCAGTATTTT